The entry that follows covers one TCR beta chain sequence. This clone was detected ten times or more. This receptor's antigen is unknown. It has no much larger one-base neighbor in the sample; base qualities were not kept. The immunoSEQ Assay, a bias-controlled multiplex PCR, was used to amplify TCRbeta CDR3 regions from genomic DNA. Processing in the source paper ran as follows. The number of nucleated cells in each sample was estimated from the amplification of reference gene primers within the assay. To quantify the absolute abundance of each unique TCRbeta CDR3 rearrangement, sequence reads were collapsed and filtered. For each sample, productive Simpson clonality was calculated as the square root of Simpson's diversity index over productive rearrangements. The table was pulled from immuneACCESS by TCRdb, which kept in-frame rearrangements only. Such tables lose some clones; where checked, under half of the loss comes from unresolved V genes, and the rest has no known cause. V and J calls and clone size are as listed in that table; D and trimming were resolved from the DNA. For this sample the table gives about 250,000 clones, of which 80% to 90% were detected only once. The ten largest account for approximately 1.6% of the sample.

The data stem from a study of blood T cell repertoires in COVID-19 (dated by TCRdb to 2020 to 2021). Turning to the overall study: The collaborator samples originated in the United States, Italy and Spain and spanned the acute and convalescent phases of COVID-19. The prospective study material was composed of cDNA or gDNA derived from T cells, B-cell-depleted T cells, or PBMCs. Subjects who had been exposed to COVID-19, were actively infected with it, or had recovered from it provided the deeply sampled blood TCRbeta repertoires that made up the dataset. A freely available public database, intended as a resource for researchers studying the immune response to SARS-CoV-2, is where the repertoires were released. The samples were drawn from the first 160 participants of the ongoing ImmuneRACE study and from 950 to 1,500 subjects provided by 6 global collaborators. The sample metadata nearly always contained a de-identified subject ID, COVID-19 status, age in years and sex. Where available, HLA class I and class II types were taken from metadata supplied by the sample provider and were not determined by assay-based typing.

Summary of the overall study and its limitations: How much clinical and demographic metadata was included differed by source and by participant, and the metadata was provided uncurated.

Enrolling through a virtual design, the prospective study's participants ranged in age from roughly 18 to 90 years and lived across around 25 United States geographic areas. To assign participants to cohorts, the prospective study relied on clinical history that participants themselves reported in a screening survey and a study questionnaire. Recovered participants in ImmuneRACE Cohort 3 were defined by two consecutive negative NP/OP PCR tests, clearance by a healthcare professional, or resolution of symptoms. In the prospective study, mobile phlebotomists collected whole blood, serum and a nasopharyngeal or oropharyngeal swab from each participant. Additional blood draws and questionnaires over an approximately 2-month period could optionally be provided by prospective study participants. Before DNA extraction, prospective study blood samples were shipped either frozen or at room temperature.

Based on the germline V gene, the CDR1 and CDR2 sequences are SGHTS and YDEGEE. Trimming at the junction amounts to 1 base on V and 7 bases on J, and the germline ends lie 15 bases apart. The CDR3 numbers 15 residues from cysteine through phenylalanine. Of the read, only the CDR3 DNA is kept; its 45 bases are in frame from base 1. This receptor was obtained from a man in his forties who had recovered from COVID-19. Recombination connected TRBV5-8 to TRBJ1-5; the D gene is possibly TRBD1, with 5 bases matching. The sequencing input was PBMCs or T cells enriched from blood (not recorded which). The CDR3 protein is CASSLIPGVRQPQHF. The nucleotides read TGTGCCAGCAGCTTGATCCCGGGGGTTCGACAGCCCCAGCATTTT. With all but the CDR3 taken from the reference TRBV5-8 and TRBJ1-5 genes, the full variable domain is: EAGVTQSPTHLIKTRGQQATLRCSPISGHTSVYWYQQALGLGLQFLLWYDEGEERNRGNFPPRFSGRQFPNYSSELNVNALELEDSALYLCASSLIPGVRQPQHFGDGTRLSIL.